This TCR beta chain was sequenced for a study of blood T cell repertoires in COVID-19. The CDR3 is 15 residues long. The germline gives CDR1 SNHLY, CDR2 FYNNEI. V lost 0 bases and J lost 4; bases outside the gene matches: 5. This clone appeared a few times. Assay used: immunoSEQ multiplex PCR; TCRdb lists only in-frame clones, some missing. The sample has 350,000 to 550,000 clones, around 87% seen once. The chain joins TRBV2 to TRBJ1-2; TRBD1 matches at 7 bases. This clonotype originated in a man aged 30 to 45 who had recovered from COVID-19. The material sequenced was PBMCs or T cells enriched from blood (not recorded which). The DNA for the CDR3 is TGTGCCAGCAGTGAAGCTGACAGGGAGGTCTATGGCTACACCTTC. Translating gives CASSEADREVYGYTF. Full variable domain (rest looked up from reference TRBV2 and TRBJ1-2): EPEVTQTPSHQVTQMGQEVILRCVPISNHLYFYWYRQILGQKVEFLVSFYNNEISEKSEIFDDQFSVERPDGSNFTLKIRSTKLEDSAMYFCASSEADREVYGYTFGSGTRLTVV.